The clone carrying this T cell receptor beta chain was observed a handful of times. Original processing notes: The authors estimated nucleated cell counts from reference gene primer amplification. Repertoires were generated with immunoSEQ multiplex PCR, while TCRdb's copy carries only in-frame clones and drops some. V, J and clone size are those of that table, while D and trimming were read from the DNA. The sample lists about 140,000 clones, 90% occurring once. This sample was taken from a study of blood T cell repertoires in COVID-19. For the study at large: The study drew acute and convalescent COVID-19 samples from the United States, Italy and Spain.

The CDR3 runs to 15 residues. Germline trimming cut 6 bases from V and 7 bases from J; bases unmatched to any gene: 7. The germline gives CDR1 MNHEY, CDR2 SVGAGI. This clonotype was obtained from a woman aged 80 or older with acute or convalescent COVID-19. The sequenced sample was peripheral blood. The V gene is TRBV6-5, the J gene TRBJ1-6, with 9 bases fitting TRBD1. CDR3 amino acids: CASSSADRGNSPLHF. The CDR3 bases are TGTGCCAGCAGCTCAGCGGACAGGGGAAATTCACCCCTCCACTTT.